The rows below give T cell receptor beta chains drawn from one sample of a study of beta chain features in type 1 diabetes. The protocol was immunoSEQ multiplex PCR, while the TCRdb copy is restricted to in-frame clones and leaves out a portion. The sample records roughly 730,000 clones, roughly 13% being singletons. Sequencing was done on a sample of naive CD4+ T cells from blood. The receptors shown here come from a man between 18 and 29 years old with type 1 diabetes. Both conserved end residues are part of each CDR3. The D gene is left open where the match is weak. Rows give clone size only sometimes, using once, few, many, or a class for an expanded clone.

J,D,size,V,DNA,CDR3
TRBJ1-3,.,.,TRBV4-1,TGCGCCAGCAGCCAAGGGCGTTCGGGAAACACCATATATTTT,CASSQGRSGNTIYF
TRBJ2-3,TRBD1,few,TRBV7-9,TGTGCCAGCAGCCCGGGACAGGCAGTATCAGATACGCAGTATTTT,CASSPGQAVSDTQYF
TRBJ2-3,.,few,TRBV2,TGTGCCAGCAGTCTGAGTGTTGATACGCAGTATTTT,CASSLSVDTQYF
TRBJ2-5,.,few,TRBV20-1,TGCAGTGCCCTGTACGAGACCCAGTACTTC,CSALYETQYF
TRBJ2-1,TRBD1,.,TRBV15,TGTGCCACCAGCAGGACGACAGGGGGCTACAATGAGCAGTTCTTC,CATSRTTGGYNEQFF
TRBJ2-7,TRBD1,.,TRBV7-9,TGTGCCAGCAGCCCGGGACAGGCTAGCTCCTACGAGCAGTACTTC,CASSPGQASSYEQYF
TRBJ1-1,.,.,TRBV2,TGTGCCAGCAGTGTGGGGGGGCCGGCGGCTTTCTTT,CASSVGGPAAFF
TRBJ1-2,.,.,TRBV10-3,TGTGCCATCAGTGAGTCGCAGTCGGGTTATGGCTACACCTTC,CAISESQSGYGYTF
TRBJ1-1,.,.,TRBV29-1,TGCAGCGTTGAACACACTGAAGCTTTCTTT,CSVEHTEAFF
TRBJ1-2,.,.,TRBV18,TGTGCCAGCTCACCACCGGCCAAATCCTATGGCTACACCTTC,CASSPPAKSYGYTF
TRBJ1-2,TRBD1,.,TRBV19,TGTGCCAGTAGGCAAAACAGGGGATGGAGCTATGGCTACACCTTC,CASRQNRGWSYGYTF
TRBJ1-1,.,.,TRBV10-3,TGTGCCATCAGTGAACTATCGGGCAGGGGTAGCACTGAAGCTTTCTTT,CAISELSGRGSTEAFF
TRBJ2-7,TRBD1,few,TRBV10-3,TGTGCCACCCGAATTGAGGGGGCTTACGAGCAGTACTTC,CATRIEGAYEQYF
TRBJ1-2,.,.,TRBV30,TGTGCCTGGAGTGTACGACAGGTGGGAGGCTACACCTTC,CAWSVRQVGGYTF
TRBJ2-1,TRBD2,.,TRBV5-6,TGTGCCAGCAGCCCGCTTACGATAGCGGGGGACTACAATGAGCAGTTCTTC,CASSPLTIAGDYNEQFF
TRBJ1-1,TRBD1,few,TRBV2,TGTGCCAGCAGGGAAACTGGACAGGGAGGGGTTGAAGCTTTCTTT,CASRETGQGGVEAFF
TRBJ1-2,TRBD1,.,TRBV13,TGTGCCAGCAGCTGGGACAGGGTAGCGCGAGGCTACACCTTC,CASSWDRVARGYTF
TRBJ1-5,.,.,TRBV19,TGTGCCAGTAGTACCCGACAGCTCAATCAGCCCCAGCATTTT,CASSTRQLNQPQHF
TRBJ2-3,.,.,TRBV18,TGTGCCAGCTCACCCTTGACAGAAACAGATACGCAGTATTTT,CASSPLTETDTQYF
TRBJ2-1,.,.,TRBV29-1,TGCAGCGTTGACCGGGGTTCCTACAATGAGCAGTTCTTC,CSVDRGSYNEQFF
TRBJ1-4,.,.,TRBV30,TGTGCCTGGAGCCTAGGGGGGGCCTCTAATGAAAAACTGTTTTTT,CAWSLGGASNEKLFF
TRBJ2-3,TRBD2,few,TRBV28,TGTGCCAGCAGTTCTAGCGGGGGGGCCGCAGATACGCAGTATTTT,CASSSSGGAADTQYF
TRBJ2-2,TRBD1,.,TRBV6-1,TGTGCCAGTACCGGCAGGGGGATGAACACCGGGGAGCTGTTTTTT,CASTGRGMNTGELFF
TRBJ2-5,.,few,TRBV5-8,TGTGCCAGCAGCCCAGGTCAAGAGACCCAGTACTTC,CASSPGQETQYF
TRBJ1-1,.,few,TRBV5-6,TGTGCCAGCACTTTCAGGGGATCTAACACTGAAGCTTTCTTT,CASTFRGSNTEAFF
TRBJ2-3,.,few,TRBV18,TGTGCCAGCTCACCAATGGAAACAGCTACTGGTACGCAGTATTTT,CASSPMETATGTQYF
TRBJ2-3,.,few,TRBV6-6,TGTGCCAGCAGTCGCATCACAGATACGCAGTATTTT,CASSRITDTQYF
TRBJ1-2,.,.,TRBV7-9,TGTGCCCTCCTGGATAACTATGGCTACACCTTC,CALLDNYGYTF
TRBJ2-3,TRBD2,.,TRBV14,TGTGCCAGCAGCCAACAATGGCGGGAGCCAGATACGCAGTATTTT,CASSQQWREPDTQYF
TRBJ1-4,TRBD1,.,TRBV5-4,TGTGCCAGCAGCTCCGGACAGGGAGTCACTAATGAAAAACTGTTTTTT,CASSSGQGVTNEKLFF
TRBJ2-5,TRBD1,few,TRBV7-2,TGTGCCAGCAGCTCCGGACAGGGGGCCTTCCTAGAGACCCAGTACTTC,CASSSGQGAFLETQYF
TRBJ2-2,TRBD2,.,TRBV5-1,TGCGCCAGCAGCTGGGGACTAGCGGCCCGAGGGACCGGGGAGCTGTTTTTT,CASSWGLAARGTGELFF